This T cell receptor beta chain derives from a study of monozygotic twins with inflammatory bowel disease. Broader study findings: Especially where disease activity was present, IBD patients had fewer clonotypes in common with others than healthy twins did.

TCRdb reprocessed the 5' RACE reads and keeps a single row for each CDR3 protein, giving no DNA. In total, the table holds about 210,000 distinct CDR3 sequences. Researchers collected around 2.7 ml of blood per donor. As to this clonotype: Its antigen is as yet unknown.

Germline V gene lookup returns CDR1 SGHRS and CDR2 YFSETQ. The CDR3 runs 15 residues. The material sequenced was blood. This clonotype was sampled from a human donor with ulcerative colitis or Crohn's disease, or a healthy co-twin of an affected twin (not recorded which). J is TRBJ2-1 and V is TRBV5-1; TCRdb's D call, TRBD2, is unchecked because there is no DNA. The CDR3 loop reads CASSLSSGGNLEQFF.